The present T cell receptor (beta chain) was sequenced within a study of early T cells in non-severe SARS-CoV-2 infection. About the research overall: Unsorted whole-blood RNA was sequenced in bulk, leaving chains unpaired.

Molecules of cDNA were individually given unique molecular identifiers that were attached to them. Using its own MiXCR run on the 5' RACE reads, TCRdb lists one record per CDR3 protein. The top ten clones hold under 4.5% of a sample with some 50,000 distinct CDR3 sequences, around 10% of them seen once. The sample holds many counts of this clonotype. The antigen is unknown. V lost 3 bases, J lost 4 bases, and 6 bases stayed unmatched. The V gene's germline CDR1 is MNHEY and CDR2 SMNVEV (reference sequence). The CDR3 is made up of 14 amino acids. Study conclusions and caveats: There was a bias toward anti-spike CD8 responses in VDJdb matching, which missed private and CD4 specificities.

The sequence came from an adult who was a healthcare worker with PCR-confirmed SARS-CoV-2 infection or an uninfected control (not recorded which). The source material was whole blood, sampled at baseline. The rearrangement joins TRBV27 to TRBJ2-7; 7 bases map to TRBD1. The CDR3 DNA is TGTGCCAGCAGTTTGAGACAGGGTCTTTACGAGCAGTACTTC. This sequence encodes CASSLRQGLYEQYF.